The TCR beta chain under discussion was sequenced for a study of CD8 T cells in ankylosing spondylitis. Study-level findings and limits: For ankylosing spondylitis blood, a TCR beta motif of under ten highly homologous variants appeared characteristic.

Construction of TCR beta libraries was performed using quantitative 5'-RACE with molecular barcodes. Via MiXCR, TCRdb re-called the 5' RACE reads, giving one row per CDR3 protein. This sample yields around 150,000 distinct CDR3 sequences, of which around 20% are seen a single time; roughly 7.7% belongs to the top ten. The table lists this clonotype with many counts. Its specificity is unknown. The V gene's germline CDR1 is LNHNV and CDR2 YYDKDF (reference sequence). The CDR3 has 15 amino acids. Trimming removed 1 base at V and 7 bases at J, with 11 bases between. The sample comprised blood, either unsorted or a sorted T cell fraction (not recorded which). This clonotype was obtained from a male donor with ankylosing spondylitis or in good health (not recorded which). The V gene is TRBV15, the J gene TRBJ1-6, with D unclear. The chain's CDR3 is CATSRGGGENSPLHF. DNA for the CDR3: TGTGCCACCAGCAGAGGTGGCGGGGAAAATTCACCCCTCCACTTT.